Listed here are 30 T cell receptor beta chains from one sample, sequenced in a study of T cells after yellow fever vaccination. TCRdb independently ran MiXCR on the 5' RACE reads; one entry per CDR3 protein. The table includes some 670,000 distinct CDR3 sequences, around 12% detected once. Sequences were derived from PBMCs, sampled on the day of the yellow fever booster vaccination. Source of these receptors: a man younger than 40 who received the YFV17D yellow fever vaccine.

This sequence joins TRBV18 and TRBJ2-3, with D hard to call. The CDR3 spans 15 residues. V lost 2 bases and J lost 0, with 9 bases in between. Germline V CDR1 and CDR2: KGHSH, LQKENI. CDR3: CASSPVPTSTDTQYF. CDR3 bases: TGTGCCAGCTCACCAGTTCCCACTAGCACAGATACGCAGTATTTT.

This clonotype was counted between two and nine times. The rearrangement links TRBV12-3 or TRBV12-4 to TRBJ2-1; 10 bases map to TRBD2. The CDR3 is made up of 16 amino acids. V was clipped by 3 bases and J by 4 bases; unmatched bases: 6. CDR3 loop: CASSFSGLAIYNEQFF. In DNA, the CDR3 is TGTGCCAGCAGTTTCTCGGGACTAGCGATATACAATGAGCAGTTCTTC.

The chain links TRBV5-1 to TRBJ2-7, with TRBD2 matching 8 bases. This CDR3 spans 14 amino acids. CDR1 is SGHRS and CDR2 is YFSETQ in the germline V gene. With 6 bases clipped from V and 3 bases from J, the junction kept 8 bases outside the gene matches. The CDR3 nucleotides read TGCGCCAGCAACCCCGGGGGGGACTACTACGAGCAGTACTTC. Amino acids: CASNPGGDYYEQYF.

The sample holds many counts of this clonotype. The genes are TRBV7-2 and TRBJ2-5; 7 bases line up with TRBD1. With V trimmed by 3 bases and J by 3 bases, 1 base remained unmatched. The CDR3 length is 13 residues. Germline values: CDR1 SGHTA, CDR2 FQGNSA. CDR3 residues: CASSFDREETQYF. The CDR3 nucleotides are TGTGCCAGCAGCTTCGACAGGGAAGAGACCCAGTACTTC.

Ten or more counts support this clonotype. This chain joins TRBV7-3 and TRBJ2-3; no definite D call. This CDR3 contains 12 residues. Germline V CDR1 and CDR2: SGHTA, FQGTGA. With 5 bases removed from V and 2 bases from J, the gap between germline ends came to 5 bases. The CDR3 protein is CASSTNTDTQYF. In DNA, the CDR3 is TGTGCCAGCAGCACGAACACAGATACGCAGTATTTT.

V is TRBV5-1 and J is TRBJ2-3; TRBD2 aligns across 13 bases. Trimming cost V 2 bases and J 5 bases; bases outside gene matches: 5. The V gene's germline CDR1 is SGHRS and CDR2 YFSETQ. CDR3 length: 16 residues. This chain's CDR3 is CASSFLLAGGRDTQYF. Written as DNA, the CDR3 is TGCGCCAGCAGCTTCCTACTAGCGGGAGGGAGAGATACGCAGTATTTT.

This clonotype was picked up a small number of times. This rearrangement joins TRBV6-5 to TRBJ2-5; no reliable D call. The CDR3 totals 14 residues. Deletions cut 4 bases from V and 5 bases from J, with 14 bases between. Germline lookup yields CDR1 MNHEY and CDR2 SVGAGI. The CDR3 DNA reads TGTGCCAGCAGTTTCTTGGGGTTGGGTGAGACCCAGTACTTC. Protein product: CASSFLGLGETQYF.

The CDR3 DNA is TGTGCCAGCTCACGCCCGACAGGGCTCTACAATGAGCAGTTCTTC. Translating gives CASSRPTGLYNEQFF. The chain combines TRBV18 with TRBJ2-1, with TRBD1 matching 7 bases. The CDR3 length is 15 residues. Germline V lookup: CDR1 KGHSH, CDR2 LQKENI. J gave up 3 bases and V 4 bases, and 6 bases lay outside the gene matches.

This clonotype has at least ten counts. V usage is TRBV29-1 and J usage is TRBJ1-1; D may be TRBD1 (5 bases). The V gene lost 6 bases and the J gene lost 1 base, with 9 bases spanning the gap. There are 12 residues in the CDR3. Germline V gives CDR1 SQVTM, CDR2 ANQGSEA. DNA for the CDR3: TGCAGCGTGACGAGGGGGAACACTGAAGCTTTCTTT. Encoded protein: CSVTRGNTEAFF.

The chain has TRBV7-9 and TRBJ2-5, with no clear D. The length of the CDR3 is 14 residues. Per the germline V gene, CDR1 is SEHNR and CDR2 is FQNEAQ (reference sequence). The V end was cut by 10 bases, the J end by 2 bases, with 17 bases between. DNA for the CDR3: TGTGCCACCCTCTCTGGAAAGGAGCAAGAGACCCAGTACTTC. This codes for CATLSGKEQETQYF.

This chain uses TRBV12-3 or TRBV12-4 with TRBJ2-1; 9 bases line up with TRBD2. V lost 5 bases to trimming and J lost 6 bases; unmatched junction nucleotides: 11. CDR3 length: 16 residues. CDR3 residues: CASSLLGTSLSNEQFF. As DNA, the CDR3 is TGTGCCAGCAGTCTACTCGGGACTAGCCTTTCCAATGAGCAGTTCTTC.

There are many counts of this clonotype. The chain couples TRBV4-3 to TRBJ2-7; D possibly corresponds to TRBD2 (5 bases). V lost 2 bases and J 3 bases, leaving 11 bases between the germline ends. Per the germline V gene, CDR1 is LGHNA and CDR2 is YSLEER. CDR3 length: 14 residues. The CDR3 sequence: CASSQRTGIYEQYF. In DNA form, the CDR3 reads TGCGCCAGCAGCCAAAGGACGGGGATCTACGAGCAGTACTTC.

This clonotype has only a few counts. The gene calls are TRBV7-9 and TRBJ2-7; 10 bases line up with TRBD2. V lost 2 bases to trimming and J lost 6 bases; unmatched junction nucleotides: 13. The CDR3 consists of 17 residues. The germline gives CDR1 SEHNR, CDR2 FQNEAQ (reference sequence). The CDR3, as DNA: TGTGCCAGCAGCTTAAGTCCATGGCGCCTAGCGGGAGCCGAGCAGTACTTC. Translation gives CASSLSPWRLAGAEQYF.

The rearrangement uses TRBV10-3 and TRBJ2-7, with unresolved D. This CDR3 is built from 14 residues. Germline loops: CDR1 ENHRY, CDR2 SYGVKD. V lost 3 bases, J lost 0 bases, and 9 bases lay in between. CDR3 in amino acids: CAISDKGSSYEQYF. DNA for the CDR3: TGTGCCATCAGTGACAAGGGCAGCTCCTACGAGCAGTACTTC.

Only a few counts were recorded for this clonotype. The chain recombines TRBV4-2 with TRBJ1-1; D is possibly TRBD1 (6 bases). The V gene lost 2 bases and the J gene lost 2 bases, with 9 bases spanning the gap. This CDR3 is built from 14 residues. Germline V CDR1 and CDR2: LGHNA, YNFKEQ. The CDR3 region is CASSQKQGNTEAFF. The CDR3 coding sequence is TGTGCCAGCAGCCAAAAACAGGGAAACACTGAAGCTTTCTTT.

The chain combines TRBV10-3 with TRBJ2-2, with unresolved D. The CDR3 contains 14 residues. The germline V and J ends were trimmed by 6 bases and 1 base, with 9 bases remaining between them. CDR1 and CDR2 from the germline V gene are ENHRY and SYGVKD. The CDR3 DNA follows: TGTGCCATCAGACTAACAGAGAACACCGGGGAGCTGTTTTTT. It translates to CAIRLTENTGELFF.

The table lists this clonotype with a few counts. The CDR3 sequence is CAIGWDRNTEAFF. The CDR3 nucleotides are TGTGCCATCGGGTGGGATCGGAACACTGAAGCTTTCTTT. The J gene is TRBJ1-1, the V gene TRBV10-3; D unclear. With 8 bases removed from V and 1 base from J, the gap between germline ends came to 11 bases. The CDR3 runs to 13 residues. CDR1 is ENHRY and CDR2 is SYGVKD in the germline V gene.

The chain couples TRBV6-5 to TRBJ1-4; unclear D gene. V was trimmed by 0 bases and J by 4 bases, leaving 6 bases between them. This CDR3 comprises 14 residues. Germline V gives CDR1 MNHEY, CDR2 SVGAGI. Here the CDR3 DNA reads TGTGCCAGCAGTTACTCAGAGAGTAATGAAAAACTGTTTTTT. The encoded protein is CASSYSESNEKLFF.

V usage is TRBV20-1 and J usage is TRBJ1-5, with D perhaps TRBD1 (5 bases). V dropped 5 bases and J dropped 2 bases, with 13 bases sitting between them. The CDR3 sequence is 14 residues long. Germline CDR1 is DFQATT and CDR2 is SNEGSKA (reference sequence). As DNA, the CDR3 is TGCAGTGCTTTACCGGGGACGGGCAATCAGCCCCAGCATTTT. Translated: CSALPGTGNQPQHF.

The chain is built from TRBV6-2 or TRBV6-3 and TRBJ1-3, with D unclear. V was pared by 10 bases and J by 3 bases, with 13 bases between. CDR3 length: 13 amino acids. The V gene's germline CDR1 is MNHEY and CDR2 SVGEGT. In nucleotides, the CDR3 is TGTGCCACACGGACGGCGCTTGGAAACACCATATATTTT. Translation: CATRTALGNTIYF.

There are a few counts of this clonotype. The V gene is TRBV6-2 or TRBV6-3, the J gene TRBJ1-3; D is undetermined. The V gene's germline CDR1 is MNHEY and CDR2 SVGEGT. V lost 6 bases and J lost 0, with 6 bases in between. The CDR3 has 13 residues. CDR3 sequence: CASRRGSGNTIYF. DNA of the CDR3: TGTGCCAGCAGACGGGGCTCTGGAAACACCATATATTTT.

The table lists this clonotype with a few counts. The chain links TRBV19 to TRBJ2-2; D is unclear. Trimming left V 4 bases short and J 7 bases short, with 7 bases between. Germline V gene data show CDR1 as LNHDA and CDR2 as SQIVND (reference sequence). The CDR3 spans 12 residues. Written as DNA, the CDR3 is TGTGCCAGTAGTAAGGATCTCGGGGAGCTGTTTTTT. This encodes CASSKDLGELFF.

V usage is TRBV7-9 and J usage is TRBJ2-1; D not resolved. The CDR3 totals 15 residues. The ends were cut back, 2 bases at V and 4 bases at J, with 12 bases in the middle. CDR1 and CDR2 from the germline V gene are SEHNR and FQNEAQ (reference sequence). The CDR3 bases are TGTGCCAGCAGCTTACGTGGGCCAGCGTACAATGAGCAGTTCTTC. It encodes CASSLRGPAYNEQFF.

A few counts support this clonotype. The V and J genes are TRBV29-1 and TRBJ2-5; D may match TRBD1 or TRBD2 (5 bases each). V lost 6 bases to trimming and J lost 2 bases, with 10 bases between them. The CDR3 consists of 12 residues. Germline V gene sequence: CDR1 SQVTM, CDR2 ANQGSEA. Here the CDR3 DNA reads TGCAGCGTGGGACGCCCGCAAGAGACCCAGTACTTC. Protein: CSVGRPQETQYF.

This sequence joins TRBV27 and TRBJ2-3; perhaps TRBD1 as D (6 bases). The germline gives CDR1 MNHEY, CDR2 SMNVEV (reference sequence). The CDR3 is 15 amino acids. Trimming cost V 5 bases and J 2 bases, with 14 bases left between them. As DNA, the CDR3 is TGTGCCAGCAGTCGATCCAGGGGAACCACAGATACGCAGTATTTT. This sequence encodes CASSRSRGTTDTQYF.

The genes are TRBV7-2 and TRBJ1-1; no reliable D call. CDR1 and CDR2 from the germline V gene are SGHTA and FQGNSA. The CDR3 is 14 amino acids. V lost 5 bases, J lost 0 bases, and 10 bases lay in between. CDR3 sequence: CASSPGLMNTEAFF. CDR3 coding DNA: TGTGCCAGCAGCCCAGGACTTATGAACACTGAAGCTTTCTTT.

CDR3 protein: CASSEARSFSGELFF. For the CDR3, the DNA is TGTGCCAGCAGTGAAGCAAGGTCCTTTTCCGGGGAGCTGTTTTTT. This chain connects TRBV2 to TRBJ2-2; D remains unclear. The CDR3 covers 15 residues. CDR1 and CDR2 (germline): SNHLY, FYNNEI. Between the trimmed V and J ends, which lost 0 bases and 6 bases, there was a span of 11 bases.

The chain has TRBV6-2 or TRBV6-3 and TRBJ2-7; TRBD1 matches 8 bases. Germline values: CDR1 MNHEY, CDR2 SVGEGT. The CDR3 spans 21 residues. V shed 0 bases, J shed 2 bases, and the junction held 21 bases outside the gene matches. CDR3 nucleotide sequence: TGTGCCAGCAGTTACTCGAGCACACAGGGGGGAAGGGGCGGGAATGCCTACGAGCAGTACTTC. Translated, it gives CASSYSSTQGGRGGNAYEQYF.

The chain joins TRBV6-1 to TRBJ2-1, with 12 bases that match TRBD2. V dropped 4 bases and J dropped 4; count of bases not matched to a gene: 8. Per the germline V gene, CDR1 is MNHNS and CDR2 is SASEGT. The CDR3 is 17 residues long. The CDR3 DNA sequence: TGTGCCAGCAGTGGAGTGTCTAGCGGGAGGGCTTACAATGAGCAGTTCTTC. The encoded protein is CASSGVSSGRAYNEQFF.

This clonotype has a count of ten or more. This sequence joins TRBV7-6 and TRBJ1-1, with unresolved D. V dropped 2 bases and J dropped 0 bases, with 4 bases sitting between them. CDR3 length equals 13 residues. Germline values: CDR1 SGHVS, CDR2 FNYEAQ. CDR3 residues: CASSLTLNTEAFF. CDR3 in DNA: TGTGCCAGCAGCTTAACCCTGAACACTGAAGCTTTCTTT.